The text below deals with one T cell receptor (beta chain). The data were obtained in a study of long-term antiretroviral therapy in people with HIV. An immunoSEQ assay, version v3.0, was performed at survey level. The repertoire was sequenced with immunoSEQ multiplex PCR; TCRdb's copy has only in-frame clones and lacks some. Among 20,000 to 30,000 clones listed, roughly 87% were seen once. Germline V gives CDR1 WNHNN, CDR2 SYGVQD (reference sequence). Deletions cut 8 bases from V and 0 bases from J, with 10 bases between. The CDR3 totals 13 residues. This TCR came from a woman in her 30s with HIV. This chain joins TRBV10-1 and TRBJ2-5; tentative D call: TRBD2 (6 bases). Material: unsorted PBMCs, obtained 1.1 years before starting antiretroviral therapy. The CDR3: CASDPGDQETQYF. CDR3 DNA: TGCGCCAGCGACCCGGGGGACCAAGAGACCCAGTACTTC.